Below, 17 T cell receptor beta chains from the same sample are listed, as sequenced in a study of response to subunit inactivated influenza vaccine. TCRdb independently ran MiXCR on the RT-PCR reads; one entry per CDR3 protein. The sample has roughly 650,000 distinct CDR3 sequences, about a sixth seen once; the top ten hold more than 9%. This specimen was PBMCs from blood, taken roughly 12 days after vaccination. The receptors originated from a man aged 45 to 65 who received an inactivated influenza vaccine.

This clonotype has more than one count but fewer than ten. CDR3 in DNA: TGCAGCGTCTCGACTAGCGGGAGAGAAGATACGCAGTATTTT. It translates to CSVSTSGREDTQYF. V usage is TRBV29-1 and J usage is TRBJ2-3, with 12 positions matching TRBD2. The CDR3 length is 14 residues. Germline V gene data show CDR1 as SQVTM and CDR2 as ANQGSEA. After removal of 6 bases from V and 5 bases from J, the junction contained 6 bases not matched to a gene.

The V and J genes are TRBV11-1 and TRBJ1-1, with TRBD1 matching over 7 bases. The germline gives CDR1 SGHAT, CDR2 FQDESV (reference sequence). J lost 3 bases, V lost 4 bases, and 20 bases had no gene match. The CDR3 spans 19 residues. The CDR3 sequence: CASSSPWTGGADADTEAFF. The CDR3 DNA follows: TGTGCCAGCAGCTCACCCTGGACAGGAGGGGCCGATGCGGACACTGAAGCTTTCTTT.

The CDR3 spells CSARGREAYNEQFF. The DNA of the CDR3 is TGCAGTGCTAGAGGGCGGGAGGCTTACAATGAGCAGTTCTTC. The chain couples TRBV20-1 to TRBJ2-1; 8 bases align to TRBD2. Germline values: CDR1 DFQATT, CDR2 SNEGSKA (reference sequence). This CDR3 comprises 14 residues. V was clipped by 1 base and J by 4 bases; unmatched bases: 3.

The chain combines TRBV6-5 with TRBJ2-1; no reliable D call. The germline V and J ends were trimmed by 10 bases and 10 bases, with 11 bases remaining between them. This CDR3 is 10 amino acids long. Germline V gene sequence: CDR1 MNHEY, CDR2 SVGAGI. The CDR3, as DNA: TGTGCCAACCGCCCTGGAGAGCAGTTCTTC. Its protein product is CANRPGEQFF.

The chain has TRBV29-1 and TRBJ2-1, with D hard to call. CDR3 length: 14 residues. V lost 4 bases and J lost 5, with 15 bases in between. CDR1 SQVTM and CDR2 ANQGSEA come from the germline V gene. CDR3 sequence (DNA): TGCAGCGTTGTAGCTCGATTCGTAAACAATGAGCAGTTCTTC. Translation gives CSVVARFVNNEQFF.

This chain links TRBV18 with TRBJ2-1, with 8 positions matching TRBD1. The germline CDR1 and CDR2 sequences are KGHSH and LQKENI. V lost 0 bases and J lost 6; bases outside the gene matches: 4. This CDR3 has 15 amino acids. The CDR3 nucleotides read TGTGCCAGCTCACCACCGCAGGGGGCGCGCAATGAGCAGTTCTTC. Protein: CASSPPQGARNEQFF.

The chain is built from TRBV25-1 and TRBJ2-3; D not certain. The CDR3 totals 13 residues. The V gene's germline CDR1 is MGHDK and CDR2 SYGVNS. Trimming cost V 1 base and J 5 bases, with 7 bases left between them. Here the CDR3 DNA reads TGTGCCAGCAGTGAATGGGCTAGAGATACGCAGTATTTT. Residues: CASSEWARDTQYF.

The chain has TRBV3-1 and TRBJ2-7; TRBD2 is a possible D gene (6 bases). The V and J ends lost 1 base and 0 bases respectively, with 10 bases between them. The CDR3 is 15 amino acids. Germline-derived CDR1 and CDR2 are LGHDT and YNNKEL (reference sequence). CDR3 nucleotide sequence: TGTGCCAGCAGCCAAGGCGTAGCGGTCTCCTACGAGCAGTACTTC. It translates to CASSQGVAVSYEQYF.

This chain uses TRBV6-6 with TRBJ1-5; D gene ambiguous. The CDR3 is 13 amino acids. The germline CDR1 and CDR2 sequences are MNHNY and SVGAGI (reference sequence). V was pared by 3 bases and J by 6 bases, with 9 bases between. CDR3 in DNA: TGTGCCAGCAGTTATGGGTCGGGTCAGCCCCAGCATTTT. Translated, it gives CASSYGSGQPQHF.

This clonotype occurred a few times. V and J are TRBV5-1 and TRBJ1-1; D may be TRBD1 (5 bases). Trimming took 1 base from V and 1 from J, leaving 11 bases between them. CDR1 is SGHRS and CDR2 is YFSETQ in the germline V gene. This CDR3 spans 15 amino acids. The CDR3 protein is CASSLLPGTNTEAFF. The CDR3 DNA sequence: TGCGCCAGCAGCTTGTTGCCCGGGACGAACACTGAAGCTTTCTTT.

This clonotype came up a few times. The chain couples TRBV12-3 or TRBV12-4 to TRBJ1-5; TRBD1 matches at 9 bases. V dropped 1 base and J dropped 3; count of bases not matched to a gene: 1. This CDR3 is 15 amino acids long. The CDR3 bases are TGTGCCAGCAGTTTAGGGGACAGGGTCAATCAGCCCCAGCATTTT. It codes for CASSLGDRVNQPQHF.

The V gene is TRBV20-1, the J gene TRBJ2-7; 7 bases match TRBD2. V shed 6 bases, J shed 4 bases, and the junction held 12 bases outside the gene matches. The CDR3 consists of 14 residues. The germline gives CDR1 DFQATT, CDR2 SNEGSKA (reference sequence). CDR3 amino acids: CSAPYSAGAYEQYF. Here the CDR3 DNA reads TGCAGTGCCCCCTACTCCGCGGGAGCTTACGAGCAGTACTTC.

This clonotype has a handful of counts. V and J are TRBV15 and TRBJ1-5, with D uncertain. Germline assignment: CDR1 LNHNV and CDR2 YYDKDF (reference sequence). V dropped 1 base and J dropped 4 bases, with 8 bases sitting between them. CDR3 size: 14 residues. The CDR3 DNA is TGTGCCACCAGCAGAGCAAAGGAAAATCAGCCCCAGCATTTT. Translation: CATSRAKENQPQHF.

The gene calls are TRBV7-2 and TRBJ1-2; D perhaps matches TRBD1 (6 bases). The CDR3 is 14 amino acids. Germline V gene data show CDR1 as SGHTA and CDR2 as FQGNSA. Trimming stripped 4 bases from V and 8 bases from J, with 17 bases between. CDR3 DNA: TGTGCCAGCAGCTCAGCACAGGGTATACGAGGCTACACCTTC. Translating gives CASSSAQGIRGYTF.

This clonotype is a singleton in its sample. This chain's CDR3 is CASRQLGLEQYF. The DNA of the CDR3 is TGCGCCAGCAGGCAGTTAGGACTCGAGCAGTACTTC. V gene TRBV10-2 combines with J gene TRBJ2-7; D may be TRBD2 (5 bases). The V gene lost 6 bases and the J gene lost 6 bases, with 12 bases spanning the gap. This CDR3 is built from 12 residues. CDR1 and CDR2 (germline): WSHSY, SAAADI.

This clonotype was counted only a few times. V is TRBV15 and J is TRBJ2-3, with TRBD2 as a possible D gene (5 bases). Trimming shortened V by 2 bases and J by 2 bases, and 17 bases separated the two germline ends. From germline, CDR1 is LNHNV and CDR2 YYDKDF (reference sequence). There are 17 residues in the CDR3. CDR3 nucleotides: TGTGCCACCAGCAGAATGCCGGACTCGAGGGTCACAGATACGCAGTATTTT. This translates into CATSRMPDSRVTDTQYF.

This chain links TRBV11-3 with TRBJ2-2; D uncertain. V lost 5 bases to trimming and J lost 7 bases, with 11 bases between them. The CDR3 covers 13 residues. Germline values: CDR1 SGHNT, CDR2 YENEEA. CDR3 region: CASSPTMGGELFF. The CDR3 nucleotides read TGTGCCAGCAGCCCAACCATGGGCGGGGAGCTGTTTTTT.